This is a list of T cell receptor beta chains from one sample in a study of T cell changes during pregnancy in multiple sclerosis. The method was immunoSEQ multiplex PCR; TCRdb's version includes in-frame clones alone and lacks a portion of them. Among just under 60,000 clones listed, about 91% were seen once. This material consisted of peripheral blood, taken in the first trimester of pregnancy. The receptors were sampled from a female donor with multiple sclerosis, enrolled in a pregnancy study. Both conserved end residues are trimmed from each CDR3. Expanded clones get a size class; other rows say once, few or many, or leave the size out.

TRBJ2-1 10 - TRBV19 ASSIRGGEQF
TRBJ2-3 15 - TRBV27 ASSKSSGEPSTDTQY
TRBJ1-6 12 - TRBV7-2 ASSLGIQGMSLH
TRBJ2-3 13 - TRBV6-5 ASRPAGIGTDTQY
TRBJ2-3 14 - TRBV30 AWSVGGNPLTDTQY
TRBJ1-2 11 - TRBV15 ATSRTGDYGYT
TRBJ2-7 14 - TRBV4-2 ASSLVIGQGAYEQY
TRBJ2-1 16 - TRBV9 ASSGVDFRGGSYNEQF
TRBJ2-1 13 - TRBV5-4 ASSSNTETNNEQF
TRBJ1-3 12 - TRBV30 AWTPGFSGNTIY
TRBJ1-1 11 - TRBV7-9 ASSFSRGTEAF
TRBJ2-1 13 - TRBV19 ASSNPGQRLNEQF
TRBJ2-1 12 - TRBV4-2 ASSPERGGYEQF
TRBJ2-1 14 - TRBV11-2 ASSSAPGFVGEEQF
TRBJ1-1 13 - TRBV7-2 ASSFRTGLGTEAF
TRBJ1-2 12 - TRBV2 ASGKVEGGDGYT
TRBJ1-5 13 once TRBV18 ASSPTGVSNQPQH
TRBJ2-7 12 - TRBV27 ASRRGTVSYEQY
TRBJ2-3 14 - TRBV5-4 ASSLAGDRVPDTQY
TRBJ1-4 13 - TRBV30 AWSGAGTGGEKLF
TRBJ1-1 15 - TRBV6-1 ASSAQKTNGRVTEAF
TRBJ2-2 12 once TRBV6-5 ASSLEGDTGELF
TRBJ2-7 12 once TRBV5-4 ASSLLGQGTEQY
TRBJ2-3 13 - TRBV10-3 AISTWDREADTQY
TRBJ2-1 10 - TRBV2 ASSDQQGGKF
TRBJ1-2 11 - TRBV27 ASSTGLHYGYT
TRBJ2-5 12 - TRBV23-1 ASSQTTGRQTQY
TRBJ1-3 12 - TRBV5-1 ASSLELSGNTIY
TRBJ1-2 13 - TRBV5-4 ASSLEGTPNYGYT